This is a list of T cell receptor beta chains from one sample in a study of OX40 agonist ivuxolimab in advanced cancers. TCRdb's copy holds only in-frame clones and misses some; the assay was immunoSEQ multiplex PCR. The sample has 20,000 or so clones; approximately 79% are singletons. The sequenced sample was CD4+ or CD8+ T cells sorted from blood, obtained in a trial of the OX40 agonist ivuxolimab. These receptors came from an adult with an advanced solid tumor such as melanoma, head and neck, liver or kidney cancer. Both conserved end residues are part of each CDR3. The D gene is left open where the match is weak. For some rows the clone size is stated as once, few or many, or as a class when expanded; others skip it.

V gene	J gene	D gene	clone size	CDR3 protein	CDR3 DNA
TRBV4-3	TRBJ1-2	-	-	CASSQDLGGYGYTF	TGCGCCAGCAGCCAAGATCTAGGGGGGTATGGCTACACCTTC
TRBV9	TRBJ2-2	-	once	CASSDENTGELFF	TGTGCCAGCAGCGACGAGAACACCGGGGAGCTGTTTTTT
TRBV9	TRBJ1-4	-	-	CASGGRANEKLFF	TGTGCCAGCGGGGGCAGGGCTAATGAAAAACTGTTTTTT
TRBV12-5	TRBJ1-5	-	-	CASGLDRVSNQPQHF	TGTGCTAGTGGTTTGGACAGGGTTAGCAATCAGCCCCAGCATTTT
TRBV27	TRBJ1-2	-	once	CASSGGYGYTF	TGTGCCAGCAGCGGTGGCTATGGCTACACCTTC
TRBV7-7	TRBJ1-5	-	-	CASSLATGQPQHF	TGTGCTAGCAGCTTAGCTACCGGGCAGCCCCAGCATTTT
TRBV4-1	TRBJ2-3	-	-	CASSQGRSSTDTQYF	TGCGCCAGCAGCCAAGGTAGATCTAGCACAGATACGCAGTATTTT
TRBV6-6	TRBJ1-5	TRBD1	-	CASSYMTGTQPQHF	TGTGCCAGCAGTTACATGACAGGGACCCAGCCCCAGCATTTT
TRBV4-1	TRBJ1-3	-	-	CASSQGMNGNTIYF	TGCGCCAGCAGCCAAGGAATGAATGGAAACACCATATATTTT
TRBV7-8	TRBJ2-7	-	-	CASSQPPSEQYF	TGTGCCAGCAGCCAACCTCCATCGGAGCAGTACTTC
TRBV7-9	TRBJ1-2	-	once	CASSSSVRGANYGYTF	TGTGCCAGCAGCTCGTCGGTACGGGGAGCTAACTATGGCTACACCTTC
TRBV27	TRBJ2-7	-	-	CASSLYPGQTYEQYF	TGTGCCAGCAGTTTATACCCCGGACAGACCTACGAGCAGTACTTC
TRBV6-1	TRBJ1-3	-	-	CASSPTVFNTIYF	TGTGCCAGCAGCCCCACAGTGTTTAACACCATATATTTT
TRBV6-4	TRBJ2-1	-	-	CASSEERLGEQFF	TGTGCCAGCAGTGAAGAGCGCCTGGGGGAGCAGTTCTTC
TRBV12-5	TRBJ1-2	-	-	CASGLSRGYGYTF	TGTGCTAGTGGTTTGTCGAGGGGCTATGGCTACACCTTC
TRBV15	TRBJ2-1	-	once	CATSREGGYPGFF	TGTGCCACCAGCAGAGAGGGGGGCTACCCAGGGTTCTTC
TRBV30	TRBJ2-2	-	-	CAWSVHNTGELFF	TGTGCCTGGAGTGTACACAACACCGGGGAGCTGTTTTTT
TRBV4-1	TRBJ1-2	-	-	CASSQEGQLANYGYTF	TGCGCCAGCAGCCAAGAAGGACAGCTAGCTAACTATGGCTACACCTTC
TRBV14	TRBJ1-1	-	few	CASSQDWGNTEAFF	TGTGCCAGCAGCCAAGATTGGGGGAACACTGAAGCTTTCTTT
TRBV27	TRBJ1-1	TRBD1	few	CASSWGQYTEAFF	TGTGCCAGCAGTTGGGGACAGTACACTGAAGCTTTCTTT
TRBV4-1	TRBJ2-1	TRBD1	-	CASSHSTPGQGRDEQFF	TGCGCCAGCAGCCACTCCACCCCGGGACAGGGGAGGGATGAGCAGTTCTTC
TRBV6-5	TRBJ1-4	-	-	CASSYSTNEKLFF	TGTGCCAGCAGTTACTCCACCAATGAAAAACTGTTTTTT
TRBV7-3	TRBJ2-6	-	-	CASSLTGANVLTF	TGTGCCAGCAGCTTAACTGGGGCCAACGTCCTGACTTTC
TRBV29-1	TRBJ2-3	TRBD2	-	CSVVGLAGDTQYF	TGCAGCGTTGTTGGACTAGCCGGGGATACGCAGTATTTT
TRBV4-3	TRBJ1-1	-	-	CASSQFGGGNTEAFF	TGCGCCAGCAGCCAGTTTGGGGGCGGGAACACTGAAGCTTTCTTT
TRBV6-5	TRBJ2-7	TRBD1	-	CASSYSGQGGSHEQYF	TGTGCCAGCAGTTACTCGGGACAGGGAGGAAGCCACGAGCAGTACTTC
TRBV5-4	TRBJ2-1	TRBD1	-	CASSLGTGIVSEQFF	TGTGCCAGCAGCTTGGGGACAGGGATCGTAAGTGAGCAGTTCTTC
TRBV4-1	TRBJ1-3	-	-	CASGGQGGNTIYF	TGCGCCAGCGGGGGCCAGGGCGGAAACACCATATATTTT
TRBV6-5	TRBJ1-1	-	-	CASSRGRPTIAFF	TGTGCCAGCAGCCGGGGTAGGCCGACGATTGCTTTCTTT
TRBV4-1	TRBJ1-6	TRBD1	few	CASSPASGQGADSPLHF	TGCGCCAGCAGCCCTGCCTCGGGACAGGGGGCGGATTCACCCCTCCACTTT
TRBV6-5	TRBJ1-2	TRBD1	few	CASSSTGTGHGYTF	TGTGCCAGCAGTTCGACCGGGACAGGACATGGCTACACCTTC
TRBV7-9	TRBJ2-4	-	few	CASSLISTANIQYF	TGTGCCAGCAGCTTGATATCGACAGCAAACATTCAGTACTTC
TRBV27	TRBJ1-6	-	few	CASSFGVSPLHF	TGTGCCAGCAGTTTCGGTGTCTCACCCCTCCACTTT
TRBV7-9	TRBJ2-7	-	-	CASSLAGALSSYEQYF	TGTGCCAGCAGCTTAGCGGGGGCCCTGAGCTCCTACGAGCAGTACTTC
TRBV30	TRBJ1-5	TRBD1	-	CAWSVPDRDNQPQHF	TGTGCCTGGAGTGTACCGGACAGGGACAATCAGCCCCAGCATTTT
TRBV4-1	TRBJ1-2	-	-	CASSFPGAYGYTF	TGCGCCAGCAGCTTCCCGGGGGCTTATGGCTACACCTTC
TRBV11-2	TRBJ1-6	-	once	CASSLYLLGNSPLHF	TGTGCCAGCAGCTTATATCTCCTGGGGAATTCACCCCTCCACTTT
TRBV7-8	TRBJ1-5	-	-	CASRSEIRGNQPQHF	TGTGCCAGCAGATCCGAGATCCGTGGCAATCAGCCCCAGCATTTT
TRBV5-1	TRBJ2-1	-	-	CASSLDSYNEQFF	TGCGCCAGCAGCTTGGACAGCTACAATGAGCAGTTCTTC
TRBV14	TRBJ1-1	-	-	CASSQDLNIRVGSTEAFF	TGTGCCAGCAGCCAAGATCTCAACATCAGGGTTGGTAGCACTGAAGCTTTCTTT
TRBV18	TRBJ1-4	TRBD1	-	CASSPPTGDSEKLFF	TGTGCCAGCTCACCACCGACAGGGGATTCAGAAAAACTGTTTTTT
TRBV14	TRBJ2-1	TRBD2	-	CASSPLSGGENEQFF	TGTGCCAGCAGCCCCCTTAGCGGGGGGGAGAATGAGCAGTTCTTC
TRBV29-1	TRBJ2-7	-	-	CSVGGDTYEQYF	TGCAGCGTGGGGGGGGACACCTACGAGCAGTACTTC
TRBV29-1	TRBJ1-1	-	-	CSVGVGRGVTEAFF	TGCAGCGTTGGGGTGGGGAGGGGGGTCACTGAAGCTTTCTTT
TRBV7-9	TRBJ2-1	-	-	CASSSENNEQFF	TGTGCCAGCAGCTCCGAAAACAATGAGCAGTTCTTC